Listed below are T cell receptor beta chains from one sample, sequenced in a study of Ad26.COV2.S vaccination and SARS-CoV-2 variants. TCRdb's table, derived via immunoSEQ multiplex PCR, lists solely in-frame clones and lacks some. Here the sample spans roughly 180,000 clones, roughly 87% being singletons. The source was peripheral blood, collected after recovery from COVID-19. These receptors originate from a human donor who had recovered from COVID-19. Both conserved end residues are trimmed from each CDR3. Rows give clone size only sometimes, using once, few, many, or a class for an expanded clone.

NA	TRBV10-1	ASTSGDLSTDTQY
NA	TRBV7-2	ASTLQKAVYNEQF
NA	TRBV7-8	ASSPTGGPKAF
NA	TRBV28	ASSWGQNYEQY
NA	TRBV10-1	ASSDETGQRNTGELF
NA	TRBV18	ASSPDRVYGYT
once	TRBV7-6	ASSSMAGESEQY
NA	TRBV2	ASNGGASGSPLH
NA	TRBV7-9	ASSSGPNTEAF
few	TRBV28	ASTPIVGNEQF
NA	TRBV19	ASSMGPSYEQY
NA	TRBV5-1	ASSQGTTEAF